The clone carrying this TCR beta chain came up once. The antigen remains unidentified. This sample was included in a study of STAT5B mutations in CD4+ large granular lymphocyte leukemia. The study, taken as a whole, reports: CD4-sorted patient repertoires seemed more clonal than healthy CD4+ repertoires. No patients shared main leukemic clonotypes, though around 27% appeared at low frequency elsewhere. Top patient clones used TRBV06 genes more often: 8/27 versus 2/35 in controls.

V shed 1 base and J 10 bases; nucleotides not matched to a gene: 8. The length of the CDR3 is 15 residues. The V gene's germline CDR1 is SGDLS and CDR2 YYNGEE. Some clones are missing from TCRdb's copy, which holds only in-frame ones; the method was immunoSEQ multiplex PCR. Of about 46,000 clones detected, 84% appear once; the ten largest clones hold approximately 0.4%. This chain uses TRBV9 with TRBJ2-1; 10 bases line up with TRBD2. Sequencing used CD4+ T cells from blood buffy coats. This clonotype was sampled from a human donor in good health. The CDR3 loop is CASSVSGGALGEQFF. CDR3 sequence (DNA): TGTGCCAGCAGCGTAAGCGGGGGGGCCTTAGGGGAGCAGTTCTTC.